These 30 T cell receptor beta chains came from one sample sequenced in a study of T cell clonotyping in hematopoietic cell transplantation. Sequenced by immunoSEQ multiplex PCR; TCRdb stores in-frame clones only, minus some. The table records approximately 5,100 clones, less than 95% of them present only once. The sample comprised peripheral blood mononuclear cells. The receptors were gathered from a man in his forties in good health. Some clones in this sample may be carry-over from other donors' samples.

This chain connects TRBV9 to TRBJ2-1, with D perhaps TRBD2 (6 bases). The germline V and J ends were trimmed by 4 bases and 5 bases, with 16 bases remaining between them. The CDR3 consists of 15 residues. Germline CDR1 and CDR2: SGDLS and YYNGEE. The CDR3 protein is CASSYAGLLHNEQFF. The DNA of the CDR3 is TGTGCCAGCAGCTATGCGGGACTCCTTCACAATGAGCAGTTCTTC.

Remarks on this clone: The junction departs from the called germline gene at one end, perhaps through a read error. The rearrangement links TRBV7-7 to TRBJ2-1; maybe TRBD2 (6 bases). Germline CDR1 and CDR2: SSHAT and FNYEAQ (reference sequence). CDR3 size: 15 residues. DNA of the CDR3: TGTGCTAGCAGCCTTGGGGGGAATCAAGGCGATGAGCAGTTCTTC. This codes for CASSLGGNQGDEQFF.

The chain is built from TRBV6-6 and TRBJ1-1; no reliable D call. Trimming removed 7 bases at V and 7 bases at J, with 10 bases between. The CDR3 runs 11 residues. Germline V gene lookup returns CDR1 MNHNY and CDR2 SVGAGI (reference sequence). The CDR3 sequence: CASIAVDEAFF. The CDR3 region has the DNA TGTGCCAGCATTGCCGTGGATGAAGCTTTCTTT.

The CDR3 is CASSAGQVNTEAFF. The CDR3 region has the DNA TGTGCCAGCAGTGCTGGACAGGTCAACACTGAAGCTTTCTTT. The V call is TRBV7-2, the J call TRBJ1-1; TRBD1 matches 7 bases. The CDR3 is made up of 14 amino acids. With 6 bases clipped from V and 2 bases from J, the junction kept 6 bases outside the gene matches. Germline CDR1 SGHTA, CDR2 FQGNSA.

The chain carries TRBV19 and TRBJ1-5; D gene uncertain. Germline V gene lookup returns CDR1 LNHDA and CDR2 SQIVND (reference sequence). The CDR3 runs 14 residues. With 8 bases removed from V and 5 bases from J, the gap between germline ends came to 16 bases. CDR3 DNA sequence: TGTGCCAGTCATCCGGACCGTTCATATCAGCCCCAGCATTTT. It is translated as CASHPDRSYQPQHF.

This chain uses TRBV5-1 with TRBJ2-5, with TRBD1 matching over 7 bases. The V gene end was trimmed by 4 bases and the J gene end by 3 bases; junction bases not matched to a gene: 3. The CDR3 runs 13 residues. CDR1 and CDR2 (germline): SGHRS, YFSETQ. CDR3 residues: CASSITGEETQYF. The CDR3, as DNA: TGCGCCAGCAGCATAACAGGGGAAGAGACCCAGTACTTC.

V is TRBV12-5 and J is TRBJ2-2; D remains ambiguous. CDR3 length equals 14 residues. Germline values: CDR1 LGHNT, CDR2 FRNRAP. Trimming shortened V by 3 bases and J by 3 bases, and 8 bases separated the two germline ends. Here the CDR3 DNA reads TGTGCTAGTGGTTTAAGTAAGGACACCGGGGAGCTGTTTTTT. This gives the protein CASGLSKDTGELFF.

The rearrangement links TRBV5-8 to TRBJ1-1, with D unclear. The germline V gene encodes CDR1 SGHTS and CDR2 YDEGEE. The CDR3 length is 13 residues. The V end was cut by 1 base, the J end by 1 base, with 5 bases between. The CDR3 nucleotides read TGTGCCAGCAGCTTGCGGGGGAACACTGAAGCTTTCTTT. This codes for CASSLRGNTEAFF.

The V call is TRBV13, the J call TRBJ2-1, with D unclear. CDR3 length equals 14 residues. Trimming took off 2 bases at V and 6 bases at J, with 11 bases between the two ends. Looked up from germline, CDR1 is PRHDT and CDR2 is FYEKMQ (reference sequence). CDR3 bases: TGTGCCAGCAGCTTATGGTCCTCCACCAATGAGCAGTTCTTC. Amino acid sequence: CASSLWSSTNEQFF.

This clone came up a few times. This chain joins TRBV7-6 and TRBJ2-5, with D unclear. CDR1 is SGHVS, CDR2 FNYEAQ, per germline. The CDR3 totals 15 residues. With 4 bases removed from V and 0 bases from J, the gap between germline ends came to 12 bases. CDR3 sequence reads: CASSSRSMYQETQYF. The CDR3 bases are TGTGCCAGCAGCTCCCGTTCCATGTACCAAGAGACCCAGTACTTC.

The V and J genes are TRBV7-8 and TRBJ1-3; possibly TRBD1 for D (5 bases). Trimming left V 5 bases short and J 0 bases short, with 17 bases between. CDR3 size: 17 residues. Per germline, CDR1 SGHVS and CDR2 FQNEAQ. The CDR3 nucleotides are TGTGCCAGCAGCCCCCCTTGGCGGACAAACTCTGGAAACACCATATATTTT. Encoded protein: CASSPPWRTNSGNTIYF.

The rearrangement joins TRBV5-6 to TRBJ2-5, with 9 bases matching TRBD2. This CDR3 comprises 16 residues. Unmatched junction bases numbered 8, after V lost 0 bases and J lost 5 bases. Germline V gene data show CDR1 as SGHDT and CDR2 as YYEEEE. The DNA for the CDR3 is TGTGCCAGCAGCTTGGTGGGTCGAAGCGGGGGGGAGACCCAGTACTTC. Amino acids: CASSLVGRSGGETQYF.

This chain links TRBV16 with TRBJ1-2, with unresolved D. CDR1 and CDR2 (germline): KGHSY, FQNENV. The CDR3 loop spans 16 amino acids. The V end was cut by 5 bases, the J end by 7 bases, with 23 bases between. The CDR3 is CASSTHQAVMVGGYTF. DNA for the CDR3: TGTGCCAGCAGCACCCACCAAGCCGTCATGGTTGGTGGCTACACCTTC.

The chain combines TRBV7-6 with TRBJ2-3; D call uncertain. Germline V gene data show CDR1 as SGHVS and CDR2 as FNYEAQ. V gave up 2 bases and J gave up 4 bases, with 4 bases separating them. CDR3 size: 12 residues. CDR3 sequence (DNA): TGTGCCAGCAGCTTATCGGCAGATACGCAGTATTTT. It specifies CASSLSADTQYF.

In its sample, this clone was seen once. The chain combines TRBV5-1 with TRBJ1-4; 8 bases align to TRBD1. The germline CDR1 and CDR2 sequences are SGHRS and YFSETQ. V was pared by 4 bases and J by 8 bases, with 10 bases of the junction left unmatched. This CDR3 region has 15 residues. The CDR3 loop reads CASSPTQGGYEKLFF. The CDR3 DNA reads TGCGCCAGCAGCCCGACACAGGGGGGGTACGAAAAACTGTTTTTT.

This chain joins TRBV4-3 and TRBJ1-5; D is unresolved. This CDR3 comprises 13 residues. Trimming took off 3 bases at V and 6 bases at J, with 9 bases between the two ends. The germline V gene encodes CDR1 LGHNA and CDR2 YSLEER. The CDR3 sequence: CASSQGFGQPQHF. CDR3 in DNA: TGCGCCAGCAGCCAGGGGTTTGGTCAGCCCCAGCATTTT.

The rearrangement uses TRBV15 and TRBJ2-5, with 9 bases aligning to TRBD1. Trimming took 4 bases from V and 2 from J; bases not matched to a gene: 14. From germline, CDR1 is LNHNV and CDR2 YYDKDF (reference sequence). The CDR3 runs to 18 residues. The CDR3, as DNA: TGTGCCACCAGCACTCGACGACACAGGGGGCGCGAACAAGAGACCCAGTACTTC. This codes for CATSTRRHRGREQETQYF. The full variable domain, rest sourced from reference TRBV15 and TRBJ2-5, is DAMVIQNPRYQVTQFGKPVTLSCSQTLNHNVMYWYQQKSSQAPKLLFHYYDKDFNNEADTPDNFQSRRPNTSFCFLDIRSPGLGDTAMYLCATSTRRHRGREQETQYFGPGTRLLVL.

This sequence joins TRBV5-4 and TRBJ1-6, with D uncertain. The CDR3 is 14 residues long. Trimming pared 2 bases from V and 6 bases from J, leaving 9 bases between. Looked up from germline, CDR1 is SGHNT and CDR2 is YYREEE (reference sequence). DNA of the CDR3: TGTGCCAGCAGCTTAGACCCCAGTAATTCACCCCTCCACTTT. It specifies CASSLDPSNSPLHF.

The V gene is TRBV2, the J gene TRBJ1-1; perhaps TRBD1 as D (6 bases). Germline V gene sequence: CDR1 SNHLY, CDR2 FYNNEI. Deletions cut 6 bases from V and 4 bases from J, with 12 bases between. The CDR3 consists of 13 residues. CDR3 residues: CASSIQGRTEAFF. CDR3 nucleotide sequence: TGTGCCAGCAGCATACAGGGTCGCACTGAAGCTTTCTTT.

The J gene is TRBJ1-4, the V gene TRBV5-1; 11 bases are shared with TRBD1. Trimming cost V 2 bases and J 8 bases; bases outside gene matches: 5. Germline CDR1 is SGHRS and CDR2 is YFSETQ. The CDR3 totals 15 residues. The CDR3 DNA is TGCGCCAGCAGCTTCCTCGGGACAGGGGGGGAAAAACTGTTTTTT. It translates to CASSFLGTGGEKLFF. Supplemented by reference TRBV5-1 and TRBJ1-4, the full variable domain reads KAGVTQTPRYLIKTRGQQVTLSCSPISGHRSVSWYQQTPGQGLQFLFEYFSETQRNKGNFPGRFSGRQFSNSRSEMNVSTLELGDSALYLCASSFLGTGGEKLFFGSGTQLSVL.

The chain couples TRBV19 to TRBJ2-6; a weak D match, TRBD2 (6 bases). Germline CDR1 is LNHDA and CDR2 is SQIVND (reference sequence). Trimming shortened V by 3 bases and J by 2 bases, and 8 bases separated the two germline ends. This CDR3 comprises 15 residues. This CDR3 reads CASSIRRAGANVLTF. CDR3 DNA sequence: TGTGCCAGTAGTATTCGGAGGGCTGGGGCCAACGTCCTGACTTTC.

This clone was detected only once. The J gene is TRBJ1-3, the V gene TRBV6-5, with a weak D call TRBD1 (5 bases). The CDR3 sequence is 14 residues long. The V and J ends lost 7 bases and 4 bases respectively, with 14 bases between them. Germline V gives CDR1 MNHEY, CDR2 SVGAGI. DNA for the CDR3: TGTGCCAGCATCCAGGGTGCGTCAGGAAACACCATATATTTT. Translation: CASIQGASGNTIYF.

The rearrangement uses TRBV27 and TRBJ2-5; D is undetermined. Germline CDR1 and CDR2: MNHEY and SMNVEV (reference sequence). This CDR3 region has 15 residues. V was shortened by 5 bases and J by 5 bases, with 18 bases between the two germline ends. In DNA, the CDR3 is TGTGCCAGCAGTGTTTCGTTCCTTTTGGGGGAGACCCAGTACTTC. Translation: CASSVSFLLGETQYF.

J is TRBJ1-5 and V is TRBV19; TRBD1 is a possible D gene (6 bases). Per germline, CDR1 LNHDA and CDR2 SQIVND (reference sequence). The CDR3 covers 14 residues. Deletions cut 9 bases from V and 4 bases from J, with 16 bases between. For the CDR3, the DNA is TGTGCCAGCAACCTGGGGGGGGCGAATCAGCCCCAGCATTTT. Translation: CASNLGGANQPQHF.

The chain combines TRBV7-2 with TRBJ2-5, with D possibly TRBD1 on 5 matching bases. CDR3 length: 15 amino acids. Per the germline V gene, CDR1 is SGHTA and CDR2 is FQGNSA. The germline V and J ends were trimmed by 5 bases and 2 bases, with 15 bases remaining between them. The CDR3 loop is CASSRGSGQQETQYF. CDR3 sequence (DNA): TGTGCCAGCAGCCGCGGTTCAGGGCAACAAGAGACCCAGTACTTC.

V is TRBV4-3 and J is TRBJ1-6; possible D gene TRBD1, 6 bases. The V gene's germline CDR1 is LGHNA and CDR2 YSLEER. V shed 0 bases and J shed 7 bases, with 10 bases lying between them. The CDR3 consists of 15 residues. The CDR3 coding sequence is TGCGCCAGCAGCCAAGATACCCAGGGGAATTCACCCCTCCACTTT. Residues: CASSQDTQGNSPLHF.

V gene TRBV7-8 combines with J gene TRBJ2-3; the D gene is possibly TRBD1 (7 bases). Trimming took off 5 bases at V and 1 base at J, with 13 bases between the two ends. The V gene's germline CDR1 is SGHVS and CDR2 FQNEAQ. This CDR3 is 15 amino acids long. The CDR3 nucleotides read TGTGCCAGCAGCGCGGGACAGAGTGGCACAGATACGCAGTATTTT. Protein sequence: CASSAGQSGTDTQYF.

CDR3 in amino acids: CASSLEAGSTGELFF. Written as DNA, the CDR3 is TGTGCCAGCAGCTTAGAGGCAGGAAGCACCGGGGAGCTGTTTTTT. The V and J genes are TRBV11-2 and TRBJ2-2; D is undetermined. Germline lookup yields CDR1 SGHAT and CDR2 FQNNGV. Trimming left V 0 bases short and J 4 bases short, with 9 bases between. There are 15 residues in the CDR3.

The CDR3 sequence is CASSKRRSGANVLTF. For the CDR3, the DNA is TGTGCCAGTAGTAAACGACGCTCTGGGGCCAACGTCCTGACTTTC. This chain joins TRBV19 and TRBJ2-6; D remains ambiguous. CDR1 is LNHDA and CDR2 is SQIVND in the germline V gene (reference sequence). There are 15 residues in the CDR3. V lost 4 bases and J lost 0, with 7 bases in between.

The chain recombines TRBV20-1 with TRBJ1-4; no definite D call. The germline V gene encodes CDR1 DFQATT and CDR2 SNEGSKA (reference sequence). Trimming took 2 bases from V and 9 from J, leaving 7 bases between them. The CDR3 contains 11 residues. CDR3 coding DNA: TGCAGTGCTAGAAAAGGACAAAAACTGTTTTTT. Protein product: CSARKGQKLFF.